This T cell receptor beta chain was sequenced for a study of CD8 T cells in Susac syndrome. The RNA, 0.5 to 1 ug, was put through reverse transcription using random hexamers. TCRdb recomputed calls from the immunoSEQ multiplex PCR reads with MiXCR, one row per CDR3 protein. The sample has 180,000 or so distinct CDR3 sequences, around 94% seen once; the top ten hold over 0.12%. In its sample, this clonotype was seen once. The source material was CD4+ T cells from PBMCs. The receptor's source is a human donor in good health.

CDR3 residues: CASILPGANVLTF. The CDR3 coding sequence is TGTGCCAGCATCCTCCCCGGGGCCAACGTCCTGACTTTC. This chain links TRBV12-3 or TRBV12-4 with TRBJ2-6; no clear D. With 7 bases removed from V and 4 bases from J, the gap between germline ends came to 8 bases. The CDR3 contains 13 residues.